This section outlines one TCR beta chain sequence together with its context. In the study's own analysis: How many nucleated cells were present was estimated from reference gene primer amplification. TCRdb's table, derived via immunoSEQ multiplex PCR, lists solely in-frame clones and lacks some. The D gene and trimming were derived from the DNA, and the V and J assignments and clone size from that table. This table holds 80,000 or so clones, 91% found once. The data stem from a study of blood T cell repertoires in COVID-19. On the study more broadly: T cells, B-cell-depleted T cells, or PBMCs supplied cDNA or gDNA.

Germline V gene lookup returns CDR1 MDHEN and CDR2 SYDVKM. CDR3 length: 15 residues. The V end was cut by 2 bases, the J end by 7 bases, with 12 bases between. The sample consisted of peripheral blood. V is TRBV28 and J is TRBJ1-6, with unresolved D. The source is a woman aged 50 to 60 in a cohort sampled during active COVID-19. Here the CDR3 DNA reads TGTGCCAGCAGTTTAATTGTAGGAGGGAATTCACCCCTCCACTTT. Protein sequence: CASSLIVGGNSPLHF.